This record covers a single TCR beta chain. Its antigen is still unknown. The data stem from a study of T cells in localized non-small cell lung cancer. Study-level points and caveats: Uninvolved neighboring lung showed the greatest T cell clonality, exceeding tumor. A median of approximately 54 clones ranked among the top 100 in tumor appeared in adjacent lung.

Clones were sequenced by immunoSEQ multiplex PCR, and TCRdb holds only the in-frame ones, with some missing. Here the sample spans about 59,000 clones, 80% to 90% being singletons. In germline, CDR1 is LNHDA, CDR2 SQIVND (reference sequence). This CDR3 has 15 residues. After removal of 3 bases from V and 5 bases from J, the junction contained 4 bases not matched to a gene. The sequenced sample was peripheral blood, obtained before any cancer treatment. This chain uses TRBV19 with TRBJ2-2; 9 nucleotides align to TRBD1. This clonotype was sampled from a man aged 35 to 69 with stage I squamous cell lung carcinoma. The CDR3 protein is CASSMRQGVTGELFF. The CDR3 nucleotides are TGTGCCAGTAGTATGAGACAGGGGGTAACCGGGGAGCTGTTTTTT.